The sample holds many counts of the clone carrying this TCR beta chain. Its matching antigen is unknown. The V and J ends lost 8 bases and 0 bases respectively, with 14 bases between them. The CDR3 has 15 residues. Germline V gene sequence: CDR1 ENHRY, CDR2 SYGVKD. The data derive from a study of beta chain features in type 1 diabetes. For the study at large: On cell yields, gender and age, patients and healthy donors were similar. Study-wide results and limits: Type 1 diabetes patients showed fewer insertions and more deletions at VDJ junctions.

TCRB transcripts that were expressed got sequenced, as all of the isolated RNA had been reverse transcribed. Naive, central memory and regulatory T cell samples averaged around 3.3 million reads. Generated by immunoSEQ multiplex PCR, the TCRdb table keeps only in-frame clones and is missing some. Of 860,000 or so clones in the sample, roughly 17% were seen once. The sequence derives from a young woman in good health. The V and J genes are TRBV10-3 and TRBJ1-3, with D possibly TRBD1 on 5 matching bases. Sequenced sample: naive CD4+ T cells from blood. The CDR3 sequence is CAISVGPNSGNTIYF. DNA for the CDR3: TGTGCCATCTCGGTGGGACCCAACTCTGGAAACACCATATATTTT.